This is a list of T cell receptor beta chains from one sample in a study of T cell responses to AZD1222 COVID-19 vaccine. The assay was immunoSEQ multiplex PCR, and TCRdb's table has in-frame clones only and misses some. The sample records 150,000 or so clones, about 91% being singletons. The sample was peripheral blood, taken on day 0 of AZD1222 vaccination. The receptor source for this set is an adult in good health. CDR3s include the opening cysteine and the closing phenylalanine or tryptophan. Each record gives: V gene, clone size, J gene, CDR3 length, D gene, CDR3 protein, CDR3 DNA. A D gene is named only where the DNA matches it firmly. A row's size may be missing; if present it is once, few, many or a size class.

v_gene: TRBV5-1
abundance: NA
j_gene: TRBJ1-1
len: 14
d_gene: TRBD1
CDR3aa: CASRTGTGSTEAFF
CDR3nt: TGCGCCAGCAGGACCGGGACAGGGAGCACTGAAGCTTTCTTT

v_gene: TRBV10-1
abundance: NA
j_gene: TRBJ2-2
len: 10
d_gene: NA
CDR3aa: CARQHRGAVF
CDR3nt: TGCGCCAGACAACACCGGGGAGCTGTTTTT

v_gene: TRBV28
abundance: once
j_gene: TRBJ2-7
len: 17
d_gene: NA
CDR3aa: CASSLERAASRMPEQYF
CDR3nt: TGTGCCAGCAGTTTGGAAAGGGCCGCGAGCAGGATGCCGGAGCAGTACTTC

v_gene: TRBV7-9
abundance: NA
j_gene: TRBJ1-1
len: 14
d_gene: NA
CDR3aa: CASSLPRGNTEAFF
CDR3nt: TGTGCCAGCAGCTTACCCAGGGGGAACACTGAAGCTTTCTTT

v_gene: TRBV18
abundance: NA
j_gene: TRBJ2-3
len: 15
d_gene: TRBD2
CDR3aa: CASSPNGGAQGTQYF
CDR3nt: TGTGCCAGCTCACCGAACGGGGGGGCCCAGGGTACGCAGTATTTT

v_gene: TRBV5-1
abundance: NA
j_gene: TRBJ2-7
len: 15
d_gene: NA
CDR3aa: CASSTSGPGYYEQYF
CDR3nt: TGCGCCAGCAGTACCTCAGGGCCGGGGTACTACGAGCAGTACTTC

v_gene: TRBV10-3
abundance: NA
j_gene: TRBJ2-2
len: 13
d_gene: NA
CDR3aa: CAISELNTGELFF
CDR3nt: TGTGCCATCAGTGAGCTTAACACCGGGGAGCTGTTTTTT

v_gene: TRBV19
abundance: NA
j_gene: TRBJ2-1
len: 16
d_gene: TRBD2
CDR3aa: CASSILTSGNKDEQFF
CDR3nt: TGTGCCAGTAGTATACTTACTAGCGGGAATAAGGATGAGCAGTTCTTC

v_gene: TRBV27
abundance: many
j_gene: TRBJ2-1
len: 14
d_gene: NA
CDR3aa: CASSFPGLTNEQFF
CDR3nt: TGTGCCAGCAGTTTTCCCGGACTCACTAATGAGCAGTTCTTC

v_gene: TRBV10-3
abundance: NA
j_gene: TRBJ1-2
len: 12
d_gene: NA
CDR3aa: CAISERLLGYTF
CDR3nt: TGTGCCATCAGTGAAAGACTTTTGGGCTACACCTTC

v_gene: TRBV5-1
abundance: NA
j_gene: TRBJ1-6
len: 18
d_gene: NA
CDR3aa: CASSLEVGRSSYNSPLHF
CDR3nt: TGCGCCAGCAGCTTGGAAGTCGGACGGAGCTCCTATAATTCACCCCTCCACTTT

v_gene: TRBV7-9
abundance: few
j_gene: TRBJ2-7
len: 12
d_gene: NA
CDR3aa: CASSLDGDEQYF
CDR3nt: TGTGCCAGCAGCTTAGATGGGGACGAGCAGTACTTC

v_gene: TRBV5-4
abundance: NA
j_gene: TRBJ2-2
len: 13
d_gene: NA
CDR3aa: CASSPANSGELFF
CDR3nt: TGTGCCAGCAGCCCTGCAAACTCCGGGGAGCTGTTTTTT

v_gene: TRBV1
abundance: NA
j_gene: TRBJ1-4
len: 16
d_gene: NA
CDR3aa: CTSSHPPIPTNEKLFF
CDR3nt: TGCACCAGCAGCCATCCCCCTATTCCGACTAATGAAAAACTGTTTTTT

v_gene: TRBV12-3/TRBV12-4
abundance: NA
j_gene: TRBJ1-5
len: 13
d_gene: TRBD1
CDR3aa: CASSGQGNQPQHF
CDR3nt: TGTGCCAGCAGCGGACAGGGCAATCAGCCCCAGCATTTT

v_gene: TRBV7-2
abundance: once
j_gene: TRBJ1-2
len: 13
d_gene: TRBD1
CDR3aa: CASRVQGANGYTF
CDR3nt: TGTGCCAGCAGAGTTCAGGGGGCTAATGGCTACACCTTC

v_gene: TRBV27
abundance: NA
j_gene: TRBJ1-6
len: 15
d_gene: TRBD1
CDR3aa: CASRPIDRAFAPLHF
CDR3nt: TGTGCCAGCAGACCGATCGACAGGGCCTTTGCCCCCCTCCACTTT

v_gene: TRBV6-1
abundance: NA
j_gene: TRBJ1-2
len: 14
d_gene: NA
CDR3aa: CASSEAGTLYGYTF
CDR3nt: TGTGCCAGCAGTGAAGCGGGGACCCTCTATGGCTACACCTTC

v_gene: TRBV6-2/TRBV6-3
abundance: NA
j_gene: TRBJ1-5
len: 15
d_gene: NA
CDR3aa: CASSSTSLGYQPQHF
CDR3nt: TGTGCCAGCAGCAGTACCTCGCTCGGCTATCAGCCCCAGCATTTT

v_gene: TRBV3-1/TRBV3-2
abundance: NA
j_gene: TRBJ2-2
len: 20
d_gene: TRBD2
CDR3aa: CASSQFPGLAGGYGTGELFF
CDR3nt: TGTGCCAGCAGCCAATTTCCGGGACTAGCGGGAGGATATGGCACCGGGGAGCTGTTTTTT

v_gene: TRBV23-1
abundance: NA
j_gene: TRBJ1-4
len: 17
d_gene: NA
CDR3aa: CASSQQFRETTNEKLFF
CDR3nt: TGCGCCAGCAGTCAACAATTTCGGGAAACGACTAATGAAAAACTGTTTTTT

v_gene: TRBV27
abundance: NA
j_gene: TRBJ1-3
len: 15
d_gene: NA
CDR3aa: CASRRDITSGNTIYF
CDR3nt: TGTGCCAGCAGGCGGGACATAACTTCTGGAAACACCATATATTTT

v_gene: TRBV7-9
abundance: NA
j_gene: TRBJ1-5
len: 15
d_gene: NA
CDR3aa: CASSNTGTHNQPQHF
CDR3nt: TGTGCCAGCAGTAATACCGGGACACACAATCAGCCCCAGCATTTT

v_gene: TRBV19
abundance: NA
j_gene: TRBJ2-5
len: 14
d_gene: TRBD1
CDR3aa: CASSNRDRGETQYF
CDR3nt: TGTGCCAGTAGTAACCGGGACAGGGGTGAGACCCAGTACTTC

v_gene: TRBV7-3
abundance: NA
j_gene: TRBJ2-5
len: 13
d_gene: NA
CDR3aa: CASSPGGGETQYF
CDR3nt: TGTGCCAGCAGCCCGGGGGGCGGCGAGACCCAGTACTTC

v_gene: TRBV7-2
abundance: once
j_gene: TRBJ2-1
len: 16
d_gene: NA
CDR3aa: CASSLVGAGYYNEQFF
CDR3nt: TGTGCCAGCAGCTTAGTTGGAGCGGGTTATTACAATGAGCAGTTCTTC

v_gene: TRBV6-6
abundance: NA
j_gene: TRBJ1-5
len: 16
d_gene: NA
CDR3aa: CASRGEGGVSNQPQHF
CDR3nt: TGTGCCAGCAGAGGTGAAGGGGGGGTCAGCAATCAGCCCCAGCATTTT

v_gene: TRBV5-5
abundance: NA
j_gene: TRBJ2-7
len: 15
d_gene: TRBD2
CDR3aa: CASSLGTSGIYEQYF
CDR3nt: TGTGCCAGCAGCTTGGGGACTAGCGGAATCTACGAGCAGTACTTC

v_gene: TRBV7-6
abundance: NA
j_gene: TRBJ1-3
len: 13
d_gene: NA
CDR3aa: CASSPNSGNTIYF
CDR3nt: TGTGCCAGCAGCCCCAACTCTGGAAACACCATATATTTT

v_gene: TRBV6-6
abundance: NA
j_gene: TRBJ2-1
len: 16
d_gene: TRBD2
CDR3aa: CASSYPASGIPNEQFF
CDR3nt: TGTGCCAGCAGTTACCCGGCTAGCGGGATTCCCAATGAGCAGTTCTTC

v_gene: TRBV11-2
abundance: NA
j_gene: TRBJ1-3
len: 15
d_gene: NA
CDR3aa: CASSLDGGSGNTIYF
CDR3nt: TGTGCCAGCAGCTTAGATGGGGGGTCTGGAAACACCATATATTTT

v_gene: TRBV6-5
abundance: NA
j_gene: TRBJ1-2
len: 14
d_gene: NA
CDR3aa: CASSRRGGNYGYTF
CDR3nt: TGTGCCAGCAGCCGGAGGGGGGGCAACTATGGCTACACCTTC

v_gene: TRBV7-2
abundance: NA
j_gene: TRBJ1-1
len: 17
d_gene: TRBD1
CDR3aa: CASSPYRRGSRNTEAFF
CDR3nt: TGTGCCAGCAGCCCCTACCGCAGGGGGAGCAGAAACACTGAAGCTTTCTTT

v_gene: TRBV5-8
abundance: NA
j_gene: TRBJ2-5
len: 14
d_gene: NA
CDR3aa: CASSLEGVRETQYF
CDR3nt: TGTGCCAGCAGCTTGGAAGGGGTCCGAGAGACCCAGTACTTC

v_gene: TRBV4-3
abundance: medium-sized
j_gene: TRBJ2-6
len: 18
d_gene: NA
CDR3aa: CASSQDPQGRSGANVLTF
CDR3nt: TGCGCCAGCAGCCAAGATCCACAGGGCCGCTCTGGGGCCAACGTCCTGACTTTC

v_gene: TRBV19
abundance: NA
j_gene: TRBJ1-2
len: 15
d_gene: NA
CDR3aa: CASSIDSTDNYGYTF
CDR3nt: TGTGCCAGTAGTATAGATTCAACCGACAACTATGGCTACACCTTC

v_gene: TRBV6-5
abundance: NA
j_gene: TRBJ2-1
len: 16
d_gene: TRBD2
CDR3aa: CASSYGLAGSYNEQFF
CDR3nt: TGTGCCAGCAGTTACGGACTAGCGGGGTCCTACAATGAGCAGTTCTTC

v_gene: TRBV6-5
abundance: few
j_gene: TRBJ1-6
len: 15
d_gene: NA
CDR3aa: CASRTLAPKSSPLHF
CDR3nt: TGTGCCAGCCGGACCCTCGCACCGAAGAGTTCACCCCTCCACTTT

v_gene: TRBV7-3
abundance: NA
j_gene: TRBJ2-2
len: 14
d_gene: NA
CDR3aa: CASSLYQGAGELFF
CDR3nt: TGTGCCAGCAGCTTGTACCAGGGCGCCGGGGAGCTGTTTTTT

v_gene: TRBV5-1
abundance: once
j_gene: TRBJ1-4
len: 15
d_gene: NA
CDR3aa: CASSLLGVRNEKLFF
CDR3nt: TGCGCCAGCAGCTTGTTGGGGGTCAGAAATGAAAAACTGTTTTTT

v_gene: TRBV5-6
abundance: NA
j_gene: TRBJ1-1
len: 16
d_gene: NA
CDR3aa: CASTPLTRGQNTEAFF
CDR3nt: TGTGCCAGCACCCCATTAACAAGGGGACAAAACACTGAAGCTTTCTTT

v_gene: TRBV9
abundance: NA
j_gene: TRBJ2-7
len: 15
d_gene: TRBD2
CDR3aa: CASSVGLAGSYEQYF
CDR3nt: TGTGCCAGCAGCGTCGGACTAGCGGGCTCCTACGAGCAGTACTTC

v_gene: TRBV6-4
abundance: once
j_gene: TRBJ2-3
len: 14
d_gene: TRBD2
CDR3aa: CASSERVAGDTQYF
CDR3nt: TGTGCCAGCAGTGAAAGGGTAGCGGGCGATACGCAGTATTTT

v_gene: TRBV6-4
abundance: NA
j_gene: TRBJ2-1
len: 17
d_gene: NA
CDR3aa: CASSVRGRTSGANEQFF
CDR3nt: TGTGCCAGCAGTGTGAGGGGTAGGACCTCTGGGGCCAATGAGCAGTTCTTC

v_gene: TRBV6-1
abundance: NA
j_gene: TRBJ2-5
len: 14
d_gene: NA
CDR3aa: CASSEWGNTETQYF
CDR3nt: TGTGCCAGCAGTGAATGGGGGAACACTGAGACCCAGTACTTC

v_gene: TRBV4-3
abundance: NA
j_gene: TRBJ2-1
len: 15
d_gene: TRBD1
CDR3aa: CASSQEGQGMFEQFF
CDR3nt: TGCGCCAGCAGCCAAGAGGGACAGGGAATGTTTGAGCAGTTCTTC

v_gene: TRBV4-1
abundance: NA
j_gene: TRBJ2-1
len: 18
d_gene: NA
CDR3aa: CASSQDIGSGNPYNEQFF
CDR3nt: TGCGCCAGCAGCCAAGATATTGGTTCAGGCAACCCCTACAATGAGCAGTTCTTC